The 5 T cell receptor beta chains below come from one sample, sequenced in a study of CD8+CD57+ T cells in acquired aplastic anemia. Researchers used genomic DNA as the template to profile TCR beta VDJ and CDR3. TCRdb itself ran the reads through MiXCR, one entry per CDR3 protein. The profile shows over 150,000 distinct CDR3 sequences, more than 45% of them singletons. Patients chosen for sequencing had CD8+CD57+ cells that had expanded, as shown by flow cytometry. Material: sorted CD4+, CD8+, or CD8+CD57+ T cells (not recorded which) from PBMCs. These receptors all stem from a human donor with aplastic anemia.

The chain uses TRBV20-1 and TRBJ1-6; TRBD1 might be the D (5 bases). Trimming left V 3 bases short and J 10 bases short, with 13 bases between. The CDR3 is 13 amino acids. CDR1 is DFQATT and CDR2 is SNEGSKA in the germline V gene (reference sequence). CDR3 in amino acids: CSASSGPSSPLHF. The CDR3 DNA reads TGCAGTGCTAGTTCAGGGCCTTCATCACCCCTCCACTTT.

This clonotype showed up many times. V usage is TRBV7-8 and J usage is TRBJ1-1; D is unresolved. CDR1 is SGHVS and CDR2 is FQNEAQ in the germline V gene. The CDR3 is 13 residues long. V was pared by 6 bases and J by 4 bases, with 12 bases between. CDR3 nucleotide sequence: TGTGCCAGCAGAGTGAGCCGGGGCACTGAAGCTTTCTTT. This codes for CASRVSRGTEAFF. The full variable domain, completed using reference TRBV7-8 and TRBJ1-1, is GAGVSQSPRYKVAKRGQDVALRCDPISGHVSLFWYQQALGQGPEFLTYFQNEAQLDKSGLPSDRFFAERPEGSVSTLKIQRTQQEDSAVYLCASRVSRGTEAFFGQGTRLTVV.

The rearrangement uses TRBV9 and TRBJ2-7; D is perhaps TRBD1 or TRBD2 (5 bases each). V lost 3 bases to trimming and J lost 4 bases, with 11 bases between them. Germline CDR1 reads SGDLS; CDR2 reads YYNGEE. The CDR3 has 13 residues. The CDR3 protein is CASSGRDGYEQYF. DNA of the CDR3: TGTGCCAGCAGCGGCCGGGACGGGTACGAGCAGTACTTC.

The chain couples TRBV5-4 to TRBJ2-7, with TRBD1 matching 8 bases. CDR1 and CDR2 from the germline V gene are SGHNT and YYREEE (reference sequence). The CDR3 sequence is 14 residues long. The V segment lost 2 bases and the J segment 2 bases; nucleotides outside the gene matches: 3. CDR3 in amino acids: CASSFGQGPYEQYF. In DNA form, the CDR3 reads TGTGCCAGCAGCTTCGGACAGGGCCCCTACGAGCAGTACTTC.

The V gene is TRBV29-1, the J gene TRBJ2-7; D remains ambiguous. V was shortened by 1 base and J by 2 bases, with 3 bases between the two germline ends. The CDR3 covers 11 residues. Germline V CDR1 and CDR2: SQVTM, ANQGSEA. The CDR3 region has the DNA TGCAGCGTTGAAGGGACCTACGAGCAGTACTTC. This codes for CSVEGTYEQYF.